One and the same sample provided the 6 T cell receptor beta chains below, sequenced in a study of blood T cells in healthy people across ages. Together with a sample-barcoded 5' primer, a J-beta primer mix was included in a second PCR lasting about 7 to 12 cycles. TCRdb recomputed calls from the 5' RACE reads with MiXCR, one row per CDR3 protein. The data show about 1 million distinct CDR3 sequences, under 30% seen once. This sample also appeared in a second study, on T cells of mothers and their children.

The specimen was blood. These receptors were collected from a girl between 2 and 10 years old in good health.

This clonotype was seen more than once but under ten times. The rearrangement joins TRBV6-4 to TRBJ2-1; 7 nucleotides match TRBD1. J was trimmed by 5 bases and V by 5 bases; bases with no gene match: 9. The CDR3 length is 15 residues. The germline CDR1 and CDR2 sequences are MRHNA and SNTAGT. DNA of the CDR3: TGTGCCAGCAGTTATTTCGGGACAGCAAACAATGAGCAGTTCTTC. It specifies CASSYFGTANNEQFF.

This chain joins TRBV12-3 or TRBV12-4 and TRBJ2-1, with 8 bases identical to TRBD1. V trimming: 8 bases; J trimming: 5 bases; junction bases outside the gene matches: 17. The CDR3 is 17 residues long. CDR3 loop: CASLCHYAQGVNNEQFF. The CDR3 nucleotides are TGTGCCAGCTTATGCCATTACGCACAGGGGGTTAACAATGAGCAGTTCTTC.

This sequence joins TRBV6-5 and TRBJ2-4; D remains ambiguous. This CDR3 is built from 13 residues. V was cut by 6 bases and J by 2 bases, with 8 bases left in between. The germline CDR1 and CDR2 sequences are MNHEY and SVGAGI. CDR3 sequence: CASRALTKNIQYF. Written as DNA, the CDR3 is TGTGCCAGCAGAGCCCTCACCAAAAACATTCAGTACTTC.

The chain is built from TRBV2 and TRBJ2-3; weak D call: TRBD2 (6 bases). Germline loops: CDR1 SNHLY, CDR2 FYNNEI. Trimming removed 10 bases from V and 2 bases from J, with 16 bases in between. This CDR3 is 14 amino acids long. The CDR3 DNA follows: TGTGCCATCTTTCCGGGACTCTTCACAGATACGCAGTATTTT. This encodes CAIFPGLFTDTQYF.

This clonotype was recorded a few times. CDR3 nucleotide sequence: TGTGCCAGCAGTTCCGAGGCCCCGGGAGGGGAGACCCAGTACTTC. It codes for CASSSEAPGGETQYF. The chain joins TRBV28 to TRBJ2-1; 8 bases align to TRBD2. Near its end, the DNA agrees better with TRBJ2-5, so the J call may be wrong. Per germline, CDR1 MDHEN and CDR2 SYDVKM. The CDR3 is 15 residues long.

This clonotype showed up just a few times. The chain uses TRBV6-2 or TRBV6-3 and TRBJ1-2; D is unclear. V lost 10 bases to trimming and J lost 5 bases, with 17 bases between them. The germline gives CDR1 MNHEY, CDR2 SVGEGT. The CDR3 spans 13 residues. CDR3 sequence reads: CATHRGSQYGYTF. CDR3 sequence (DNA): TGTGCCACCCATCGCGGGAGTCAGTATGGCTACACCTTC.